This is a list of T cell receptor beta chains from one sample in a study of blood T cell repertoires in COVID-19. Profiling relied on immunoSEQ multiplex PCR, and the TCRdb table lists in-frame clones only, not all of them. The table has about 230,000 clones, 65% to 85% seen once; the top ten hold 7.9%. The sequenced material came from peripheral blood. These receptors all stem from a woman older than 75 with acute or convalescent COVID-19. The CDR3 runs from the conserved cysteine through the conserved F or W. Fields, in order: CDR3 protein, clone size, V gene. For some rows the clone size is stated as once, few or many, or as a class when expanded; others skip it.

CDR3: CASSPSLAGGPGGEQFF; size: NA; V: TRBV18
CDR3: CASSWGPTLGETQYF; size: NA; V: TRBV5-1
CDR3: CASSLAGGPETQYF; size: NA; V: TRBV5-1
CDR3: CASSVRQVGTEAFF; size: NA; V: TRBV19
CDR3: CASSSPGYRGPQAFF; size: NA; V: TRBV28
CDR3: CASSTRGGADEQFF; size: NA; V: TRBV2
CDR3: CAWSPKKTGGTETQYF; size: NA; V: TRBV30
CDR3: CASSVQGAFPYNEQFF; size: NA; V: TRBV9
CDR3: CASSLDRGFGNTEAFF; size: NA; V: TRBV5-1
CDR3: CASSTGTGPSNQPQHF; size: few; V: TRBV18
CDR3: CASSQGWYSYEQYF; size: NA; V: TRBV7-2
CDR3: CASSVDRATEAFF; size: NA; V: TRBV2
CDR3: CASSGTGGYSYEQYF; size: many; V: TRBV10-1
CDR3: CASSQDVQGEAFF; size: NA; V: TRBV4-2
CDR3: CASSPRQGPPLFF; size: NA; V: TRBV2
CDR3: CASSVPGGPRCEETQYF; size: NA; V: TRBV9
CDR3: CASSYFGGQVSTEAFF; size: NA; V: TRBV6-5
CDR3: CASSFGVYNEQFF; size: NA; V: TRBV7-6
CDR3: CASSREGYTGELFF; size: NA; V: TRBV6-5
CDR3: CASSPGRGKRPQHF; size: once; V: TRBV6-5
CDR3: CASSPGTGNEQYF; size: many; V: TRBV18
CDR3: CAISELSAGNTIYF; size: NA; V: TRBV10-3
CDR3: CASNQNRAGRGYTF; size: NA; V: TRBV27
CDR3: CASSHKGTSGREGEQFF; size: NA; V: TRBV7-6
CDR3: CASSQDLQGPLHF; size: few; V: TRBV3-1/TRBV3-2
CDR3: CASSHSHRSNSNQPQHF; size: NA; V: TRBV3-1/TRBV3-2
CDR3: CASGRGTDTEAFF; size: NA; V: TRBV6-5
CDR3: CASSQLTGTPYEQYF; size: NA; V: TRBV4-2
CDR3: CAWIRDRGNSPLHF; size: few; V: TRBV30
CDR3: CAWSEGEIYLETQYF; size: NA; V: TRBV30